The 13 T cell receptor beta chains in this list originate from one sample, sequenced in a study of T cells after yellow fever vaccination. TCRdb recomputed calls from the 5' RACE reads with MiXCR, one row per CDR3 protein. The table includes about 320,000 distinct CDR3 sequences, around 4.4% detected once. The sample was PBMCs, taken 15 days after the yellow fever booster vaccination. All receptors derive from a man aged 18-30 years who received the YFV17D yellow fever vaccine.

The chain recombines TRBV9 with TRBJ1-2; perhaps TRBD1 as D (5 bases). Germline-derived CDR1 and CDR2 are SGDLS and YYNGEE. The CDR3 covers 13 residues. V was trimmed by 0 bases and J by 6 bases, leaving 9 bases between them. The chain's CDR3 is CASSVDGHNGYTF. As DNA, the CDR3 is TGTGCCAGCAGCGTAGATGGACACAATGGCTACACCTTC.

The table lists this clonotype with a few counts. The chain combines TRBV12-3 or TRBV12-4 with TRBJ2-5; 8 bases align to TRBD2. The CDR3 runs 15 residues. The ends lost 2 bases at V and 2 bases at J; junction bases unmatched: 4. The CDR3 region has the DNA TGTGCCAGCAGTTTACTCGGGGGGGCTCAAGAGACCCAGTACTTC. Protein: CASSLLGGAQETQYF.

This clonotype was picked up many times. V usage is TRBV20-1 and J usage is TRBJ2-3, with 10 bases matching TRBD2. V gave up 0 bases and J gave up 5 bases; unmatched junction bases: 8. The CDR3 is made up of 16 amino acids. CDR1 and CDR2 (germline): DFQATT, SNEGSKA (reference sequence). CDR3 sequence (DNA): TGCAGTGCTAGAGATTTTGGGACTAGCGTTATAGATACGCAGTATTTT. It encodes CSARDFGTSVIDTQYF.

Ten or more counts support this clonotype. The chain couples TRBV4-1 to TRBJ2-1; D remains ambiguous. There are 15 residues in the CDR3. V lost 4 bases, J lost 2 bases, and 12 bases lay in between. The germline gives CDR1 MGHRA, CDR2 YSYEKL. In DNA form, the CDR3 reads TGCGCCAGCAGCCCGAACAGTGATACCTACAATGAGCAGTTCTTC. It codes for CASSPNSDTYNEQFF.

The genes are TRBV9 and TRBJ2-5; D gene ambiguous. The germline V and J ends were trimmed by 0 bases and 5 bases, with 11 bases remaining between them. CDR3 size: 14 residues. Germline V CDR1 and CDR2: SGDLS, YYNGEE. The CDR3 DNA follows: TGTGCCAGCAGCGTAGACGGGCTGACGGAGACCCAGTACTTC. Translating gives CASSVDGLTETQYF.

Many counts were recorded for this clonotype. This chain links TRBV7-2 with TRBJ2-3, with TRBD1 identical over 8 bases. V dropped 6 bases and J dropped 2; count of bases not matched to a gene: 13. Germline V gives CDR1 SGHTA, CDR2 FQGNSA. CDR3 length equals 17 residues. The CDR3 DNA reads TGTGCCAGCAGGCCACCTTCCACGGACAGGGACACAGATACGCAGTATTTT. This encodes CASRPPSTDRDTDTQYF.

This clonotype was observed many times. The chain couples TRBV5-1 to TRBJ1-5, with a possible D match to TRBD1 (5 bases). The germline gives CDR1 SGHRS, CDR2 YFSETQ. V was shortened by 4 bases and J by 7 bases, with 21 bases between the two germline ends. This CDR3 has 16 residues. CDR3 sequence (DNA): TGCGCCAGCAGCGCGGAATATCCCAGGGTAGACCAGCCCCAGCATTTT. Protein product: CASSAEYPRVDQPQHF.

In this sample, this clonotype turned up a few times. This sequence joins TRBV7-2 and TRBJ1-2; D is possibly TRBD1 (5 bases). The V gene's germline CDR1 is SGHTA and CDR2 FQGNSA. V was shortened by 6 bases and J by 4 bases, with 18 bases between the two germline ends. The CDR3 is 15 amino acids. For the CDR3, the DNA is TGTGCCAGCAGTCCCGCAGGGTTGAGGGGCTATGGCTACACCTTC. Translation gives CASSPAGLRGYGYTF.

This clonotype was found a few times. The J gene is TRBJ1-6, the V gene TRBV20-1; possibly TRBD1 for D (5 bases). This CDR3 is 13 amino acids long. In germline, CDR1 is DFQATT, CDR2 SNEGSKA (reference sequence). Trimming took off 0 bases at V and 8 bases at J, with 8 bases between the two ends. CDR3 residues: CSAREGTDSPLHF. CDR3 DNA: TGCAGTGCTAGAGAAGGGACCGATTCACCCCTCCACTTT.

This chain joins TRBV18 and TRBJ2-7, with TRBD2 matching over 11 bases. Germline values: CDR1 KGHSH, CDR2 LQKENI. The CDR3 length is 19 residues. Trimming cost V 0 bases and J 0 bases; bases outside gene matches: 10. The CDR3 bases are TGTGCCAGCTCACCACCGAGGAGTAGCGGGGGGGTGAGCTCCTACGAGCAGTACGTC. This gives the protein CASSPPRSSGGVSSYEQYV.

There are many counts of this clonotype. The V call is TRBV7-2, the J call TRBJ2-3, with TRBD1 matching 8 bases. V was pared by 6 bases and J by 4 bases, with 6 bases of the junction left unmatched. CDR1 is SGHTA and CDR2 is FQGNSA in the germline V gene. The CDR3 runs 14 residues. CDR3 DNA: TGTGCCAGCAGATCCAGGGGGCCGCCAGATACGCAGTATTTT. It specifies CASRSRGPPDTQYF.

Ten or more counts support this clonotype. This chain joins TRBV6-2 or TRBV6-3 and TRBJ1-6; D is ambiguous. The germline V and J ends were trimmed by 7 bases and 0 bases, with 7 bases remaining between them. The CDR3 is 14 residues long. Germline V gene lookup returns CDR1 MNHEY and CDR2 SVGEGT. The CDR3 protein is CASKRSSYNSPLHF. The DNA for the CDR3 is TGTGCCAGCAAAAGGAGCTCCTATAATTCACCCCTCCACTTT.

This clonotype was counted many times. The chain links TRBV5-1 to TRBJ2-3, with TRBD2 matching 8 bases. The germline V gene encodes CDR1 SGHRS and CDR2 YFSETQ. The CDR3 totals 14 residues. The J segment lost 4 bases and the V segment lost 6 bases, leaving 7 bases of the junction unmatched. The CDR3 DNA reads TGCGCCAGCATCAGTAGCGGGGATTCAGATACGCAGTATTTT. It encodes CASISSGDSDTQYF.